Listed here are 9 T cell receptor beta chains from one sample, sequenced in a study of blood T cell repertoires in COVID-19. The method was immunoSEQ multiplex PCR; TCRdb's version includes in-frame clones alone and lacks a portion of them. The sample yields under 400,000 clones, around 87% seen once. The sample was peripheral blood. The receptors were gathered from a woman between 25 and 40 years old with COVID-19, enrolled during active disease.

The genes are TRBV4-1 and TRBJ2-1; 10 positions match TRBD2. This CDR3 contains 16 residues. Germline-derived CDR1 and CDR2 are MGHRA and YSYEKL. The junction had 10 bases not matched to a gene; V was cut back by 5 bases and J by 6 bases. CDR3 residues: CASSSRTSGEGNEQFF. Written as DNA, the CDR3 is TGCGCCAGCAGCTCCCGCACTAGCGGGGAGGGCAATGAGCAGTTCTTC.

This clone was recorded once. This rearrangement joins TRBV11-2 to TRBJ1-2; perhaps TRBD1 as D (6 bases). Germline loops: CDR1 SGHAT, CDR2 FQNNGV. CDR3 length equals 12 residues. Between the trimmed V and J ends, which lost 5 bases and 8 bases, there was a span of 12 bases. The CDR3 bases are TGTGCCAGCAGCCGCGGACAGCGGGGCTACACCTTC. Protein: CASSRGQRGYTF. Variable domain in full (rest from reference TRBV11-2 and TRBJ1-2): EAGVAQSPRYKIIEKRQSVAFWCNPISGHATLYWYQQILGQGPKLLIQFQNNGVVDDSQLPKDRFSAERLKGVDSTLKIQPAKLEDSAVYLCASSRGQRGYTFGSGTRLTVV.

The chain combines TRBV20-1 with TRBJ1-4, with D hard to call. The CDR3 extends over 13 amino acids. In germline, CDR1 is DFQATT, CDR2 SNEGSKA (reference sequence). V shed 3 bases and J shed 4 bases, with 9 bases lying between them. The CDR3 DNA follows: TGCAGTGCTAGTCGGGAGCTTAATGAAAAACTGTTTTTT. Its translation: CSASRELNEKLFF.

This CDR3 is CASSLTGSNNSPLHF. The DNA of the CDR3 is TGTGCCAGCAGCTTAACAGGGTCTAATAATTCACCCCTCCACTTT. The V call is TRBV7-2, the J call TRBJ1-6; D possibly corresponds to TRBD1 (6 bases). V lost 2 bases and J 5 bases, leaving 10 bases between the germline ends. Germline loops: CDR1 SGHTA, CDR2 FQGNSA. The CDR3 is made up of 15 amino acids.

A few counts support this clone. The genes are TRBV6-5 and TRBJ1-6; 12 bases fit TRBD1. Germline values: CDR1 MNHEY, CDR2 SVGAGI. The trim removed 2 bases at V and 10 bases at J, leaving 6 bases unmatched. The CDR3 consists of 16 residues. In DNA, the CDR3 is TGTGCCAGCAGTTACGCCCTCGGGACAGGGGGCTCACCCCTCCACTTT. As protein: CASSYALGTGGSPLHF.

This chain uses TRBV6-6 with TRBJ1-2; D call uncertain. The CDR3 spans 13 residues. The V end was cut by 6 bases, the J end by 6 bases, with 14 bases between. Germline loops: CDR1 MNHNY, CDR2 SVGAGI (reference sequence). CDR3 region: CASRTLGAHGYTF. The CDR3 DNA reads as TGTGCCAGCAGAACCCTCGGTGCACATGGCTACACCTTC.

The genes are TRBV6-5 and TRBJ1-2; 8 nucleotides line up with TRBD1. The germline CDR1 and CDR2 sequences are MNHEY and SVGAGI. This CDR3 is 16 amino acids long. Unmatched junction bases numbered 10, after V lost 0 bases and J lost 7 bases. CDR3 coding DNA: TGTGCCAGCAGTTACTCTGGGCAGGGGGCTTTGGGTGGCTACACCTTC. Translated: CASSYSGQGALGGYTF.

In DNA form, the CDR3 reads TGTGCCAGCACCCGGGGGTCTGGGGCCAACGTCCTGACTTTC. Residues: CASTRGSGANVLTF. V usage is TRBV28 and J usage is TRBJ2-6; D perhaps matches TRBD2 (6 bases). The CDR3 loop spans 14 amino acids. The germline CDR1 and CDR2 sequences are MDHEN and SYDVKM. Trimming left V 7 bases short and J 1 base short, with 8 bases between.

The rearrangement uses TRBV7-8 and TRBJ2-1; 7 positions agree with TRBD2. J lost 4 bases, V lost 4 bases, and 10 bases had no gene match. The CDR3 is 16 residues long. Germline V gene sequence: CDR1 SGHVS, CDR2 FQNEAQ. This CDR3 reads CASSSYLAEGYNEQFF. In DNA, the CDR3 is TGTGCCAGCAGCTCCTACCTAGCGGAGGGGTACAATGAGCAGTTCTTC.